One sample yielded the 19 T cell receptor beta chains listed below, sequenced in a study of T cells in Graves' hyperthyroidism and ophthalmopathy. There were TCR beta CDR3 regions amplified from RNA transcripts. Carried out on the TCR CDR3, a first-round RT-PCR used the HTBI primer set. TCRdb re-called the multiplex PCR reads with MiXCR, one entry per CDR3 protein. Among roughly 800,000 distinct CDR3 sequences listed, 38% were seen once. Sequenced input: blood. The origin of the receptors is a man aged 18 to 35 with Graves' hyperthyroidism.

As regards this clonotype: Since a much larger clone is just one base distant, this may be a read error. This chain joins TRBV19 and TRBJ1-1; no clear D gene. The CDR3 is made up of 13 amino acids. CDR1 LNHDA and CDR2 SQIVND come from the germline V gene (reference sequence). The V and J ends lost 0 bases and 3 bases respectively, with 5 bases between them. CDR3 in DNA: TGTGCCAGTAGTATAGATACGGACACTGAAGCTTTCTTT. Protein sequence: CASSIDTDTEAFF.

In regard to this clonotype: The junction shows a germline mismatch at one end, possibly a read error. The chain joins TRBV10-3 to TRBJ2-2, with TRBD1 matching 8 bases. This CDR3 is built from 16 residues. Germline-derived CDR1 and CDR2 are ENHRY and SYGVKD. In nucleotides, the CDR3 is TGTGCCAGCAGTTACTCCAGGGGGCTGGGTGCCGGGGAGCTGTTTTTT. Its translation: CASSYSRGLGAGELFF.

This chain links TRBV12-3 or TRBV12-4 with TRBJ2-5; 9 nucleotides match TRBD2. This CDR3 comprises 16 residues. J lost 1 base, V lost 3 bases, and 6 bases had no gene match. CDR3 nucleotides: TGTGCCAGCAGTTTTGTAGCGGGGGCCTTCCAAGAGACCCAGTACTTC. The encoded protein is CASSFVAGAFQETQYF.

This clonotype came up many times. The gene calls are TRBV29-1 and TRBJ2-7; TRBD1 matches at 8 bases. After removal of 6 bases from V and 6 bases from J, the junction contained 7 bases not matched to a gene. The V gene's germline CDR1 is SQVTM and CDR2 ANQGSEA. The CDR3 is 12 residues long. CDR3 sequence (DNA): TGCAGCGTCGCAGAGACAGGGGCCGAGCAGTACTTC. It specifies CSVAETGAEQYF.

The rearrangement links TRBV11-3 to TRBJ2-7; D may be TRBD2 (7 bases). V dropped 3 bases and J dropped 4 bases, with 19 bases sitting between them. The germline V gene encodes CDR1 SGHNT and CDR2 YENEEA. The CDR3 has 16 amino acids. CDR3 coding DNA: TGTGCCAGCAGCTTTGACGGGCGGGGGCGCCGGTACGAGCAGTACTTC. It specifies CASSFDGRGRRYEQYF.

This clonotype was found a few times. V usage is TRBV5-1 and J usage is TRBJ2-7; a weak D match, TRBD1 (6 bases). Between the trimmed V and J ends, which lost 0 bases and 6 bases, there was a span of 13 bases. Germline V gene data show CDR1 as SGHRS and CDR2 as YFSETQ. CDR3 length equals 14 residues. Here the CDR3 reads CASSLGLQGIEQYF. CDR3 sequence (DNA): TGCGCCAGCAGCTTGGGTCTACAGGGCATCGAGCAGTACTTC.

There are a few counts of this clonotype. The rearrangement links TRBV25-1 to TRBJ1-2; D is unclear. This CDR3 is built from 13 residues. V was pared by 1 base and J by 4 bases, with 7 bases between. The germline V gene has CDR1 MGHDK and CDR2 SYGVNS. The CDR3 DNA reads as TGTGCCAGCAGTGAATCCTACCCCTATGGCTACACCTTC. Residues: CASSESYPYGYTF.

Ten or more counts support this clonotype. CDR3 loop: CASSPMDIGGEKLFF. For the CDR3, the DNA is TGTGCCAGCAGCCCGATGGACATCGGAGGGGAAAAACTGTTTTTT. The rearrangement links TRBV9 to TRBJ1-4; tentatively, D is TRBD1 (5 bases). This CDR3 contains 15 residues. Germline V gives CDR1 SGDLS, CDR2 YYNGEE. V was cut by 4 bases and J by 8 bases, with 18 bases left in between.

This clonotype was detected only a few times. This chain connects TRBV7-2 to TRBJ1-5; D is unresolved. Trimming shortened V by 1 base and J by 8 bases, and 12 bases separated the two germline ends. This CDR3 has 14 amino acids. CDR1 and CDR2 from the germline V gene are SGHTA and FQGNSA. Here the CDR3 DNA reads TGTGCCAGCAGCTTAGATCGGAATCCAGAGCCCCAGCATTTT. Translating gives CASSLDRNPEPQHF.

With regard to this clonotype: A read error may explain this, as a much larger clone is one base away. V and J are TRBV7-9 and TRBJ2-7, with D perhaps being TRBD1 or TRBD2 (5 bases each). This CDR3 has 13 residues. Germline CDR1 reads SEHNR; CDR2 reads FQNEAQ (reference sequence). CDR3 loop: CASSEGPSSEQYF. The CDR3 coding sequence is TGTGCCAGCTCAGAGGGGCCCTCCTCCGAGCAGTACTTC.

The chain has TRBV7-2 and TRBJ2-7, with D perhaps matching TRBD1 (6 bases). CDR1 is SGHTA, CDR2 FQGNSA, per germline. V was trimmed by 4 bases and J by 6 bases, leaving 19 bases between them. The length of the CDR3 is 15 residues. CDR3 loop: CASSYDRFRSGEQYF. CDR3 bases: TGTGCCAGCAGCTACGACAGGTTCCGTTCTGGCGAGCAGTACTTC.

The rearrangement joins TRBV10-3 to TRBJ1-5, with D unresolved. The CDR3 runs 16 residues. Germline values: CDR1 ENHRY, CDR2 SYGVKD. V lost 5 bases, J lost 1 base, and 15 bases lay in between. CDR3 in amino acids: CAISLPQGNSNQPQHF. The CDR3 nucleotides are TGTGCCATCAGTTTACCCCAAGGAAACAGCAATCAGCCCCAGCATTTT.

The DNA for the CDR3 is TGTGCCAGCAGCTTGGGGGGGAAGAACACCGGGGAGCTGTTTTTT. Encoded protein: CASSLGGKNTGELFF. This chain joins TRBV7-9 and TRBJ2-2; 7 bases match TRBD2. J gave up 1 base and V 3 bases, and 2 bases lay outside the gene matches. The CDR3 contains 15 residues. Germline CDR1 is SEHNR and CDR2 is FQNEAQ (reference sequence).

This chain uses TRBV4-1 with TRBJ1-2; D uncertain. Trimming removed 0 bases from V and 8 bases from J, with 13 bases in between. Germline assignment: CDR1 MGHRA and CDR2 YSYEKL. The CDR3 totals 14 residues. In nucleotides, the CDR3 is TGCGCCAGCAGCCAAGAAACGGGCTCTTTGGGCTACACCTTC. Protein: CASSQETGSLGYTF.

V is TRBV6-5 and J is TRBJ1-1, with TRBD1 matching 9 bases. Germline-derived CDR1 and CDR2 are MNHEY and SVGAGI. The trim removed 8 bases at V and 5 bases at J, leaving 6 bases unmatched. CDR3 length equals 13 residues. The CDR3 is CASVGQGPTEAFF. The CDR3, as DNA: TGTGCCAGCGTGGGACAGGGACCTACTGAAGCTTTCTTT.

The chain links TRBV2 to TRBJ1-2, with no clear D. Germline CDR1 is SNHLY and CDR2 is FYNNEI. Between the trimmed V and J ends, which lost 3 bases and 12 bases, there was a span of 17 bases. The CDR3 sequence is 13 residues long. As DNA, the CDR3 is TGTGCCAGCAGTGACGAAGGTTTCTCTGGAAACACCTTC. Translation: CASSDEGFSGNTF. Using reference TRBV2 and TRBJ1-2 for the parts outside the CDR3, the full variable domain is EPEVTQTPSHQVTQMGQEVILRCVPISNHLYFYWYRQILGQKVEFLVSFYNNEISEKSEIFDDQFSVERPDGSNFTLKIRSTKLEDSAMYFCASSDEGFSGNTFGSGTRLTVV.

For the CDR3, the DNA is TGTGCCAGCAGTGCACAAAGATGGACTGAAGCTTTCTTT. Residues: CASSAQRWTEAFF. The chain uses TRBV6-4 and TRBJ1-1; D ambiguous. This CDR3 has 13 amino acids. Trimming took off 4 bases at V and 5 bases at J, with 11 bases between the two ends. CDR1 and CDR2 (germline): MRHNA, SNTAGT.

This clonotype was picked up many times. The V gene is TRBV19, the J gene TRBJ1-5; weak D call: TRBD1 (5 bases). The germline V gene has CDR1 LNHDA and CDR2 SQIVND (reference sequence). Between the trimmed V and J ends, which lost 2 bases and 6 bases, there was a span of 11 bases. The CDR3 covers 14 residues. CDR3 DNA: TGTGCCAGTAGTATACCAGGGATGGGTCAGCCCCAGCATTTT. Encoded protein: CASSIPGMGQPQHF.

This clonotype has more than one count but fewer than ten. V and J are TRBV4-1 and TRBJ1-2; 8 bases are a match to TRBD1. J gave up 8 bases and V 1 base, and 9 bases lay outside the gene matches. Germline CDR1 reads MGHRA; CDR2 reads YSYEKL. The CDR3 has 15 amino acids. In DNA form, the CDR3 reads TGCGCCAGCAGCCAAGTAAGGACAGGGCTTCGGGGCTACACCTTC. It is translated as CASSQVRTGLRGYTF.